This is a list of T cell receptor beta chains from one sample in a study of blood T cells in healthy people across ages. TCRdb re-called the 5' RACE reads through MiXCR, storing one row per CDR3 protein. The sample contains 1,300,000 or so distinct CDR3 sequences, approximately 63% of which appear only once. What was sequenced was blood. The receptors here all came from a man aged 18 to 30 in good health. Each CDR3 is given with its conserved first and last residue. A D gene is named only where the DNA matches it firmly. Only some rows state a clone size, as once, few, many or a class for expanded clones.

TRBD1 TRBJ2-1 16 TRBV6-6 NA TGTGCCAGCAGACTAACAGGGGGCGCTTCCTACAATGAGCAGTTCTTC CASRLTGGASYNEQFF
NA TRBJ2-5 13 TRBV6-5 few TGTGCCAGCAGTTACAGGGCGATGAAGACCCAGTACTTC CASSYRAMKTQYF
NA TRBJ1-2 16 TRBV28 few TGTGCCAGCAGTTTGGCGTCGGGGGGCACTGACTATGGCTACACCTTC CASSLASGGTDYGYTF
NA TRBJ2-5 14 TRBV7-9 NA TGTGCCAGCAGCCCATGGCGAGTGGCAGAGACCCAGTACTTC CASSPWRVAETQYF
TRBD1 TRBJ1-4 14 TRBV7-2 NA TGTGCCAGCAGCTCTAGACAGGGGGAGGAGAAACTGTTTTTT CASSSRQGEEKLFF
NA TRBJ1-6 14 TRBV6-6 once TGTGCCAGCAGCCGACATGTCTATAATTCACCCCTCCACTTT CASSRHVYNSPLHF
NA TRBJ2-5 14 TRBV19 NA TGTGCCAGTAGTATTTGGTCTGAAGAAGAGACTCAGTACTTC CASSIWSEEETQYF
NA TRBJ2-7 17 TRBV6-2/TRBV6-3 NA TGTGCCAGCAGTTACAGCGCAGTCAGGACGAGATTGTACGAGCAGTACTTC CASSYSAVRTRLYEQYF
NA TRBJ2-7 14 TRBV4-1 NA TGCGCCAGCAGCCAACCCGGGTCTACCTACGAGCAGTACTTC CASSQPGSTYEQYF
NA TRBJ2-4 14 TRBV5-6 NA TGTGCCAGCAGCTTCGAGGTAGCCAAAAACATTCAGTACTTC CASSFEVAKNIQYF
NA TRBJ2-7 16 TRBV7-2 NA TGTGCCAGCAGCCCGCCGACGGGTTTGGGCTCCTACGAGCAGTACTTC CASSPPTGLGSYEQYF
NA TRBJ2-5 15 TRBV25-1 NA TGTGCCAGCAGTAATTTGGGCCAGGGGCAAGAGACCCAGTACTTC CASSNLGQGQETQYF
NA TRBJ2-3 15 TRBV4-2 once TGTGCCAGCAGCCAAGAGGACCTACTCGGGGATACGCAGTATTTT CASSQEDLLGDTQYF
TRBD2 TRBJ2-1 13 TRBV5-1 NA TGCGCCAGCAGCCCGGGAGGTGTCATCGAGCAGTTCTTC CASSPGGVIEQFF
NA TRBJ2-3 19 TRBV4-1 few TGCGCCAGCAGCCAAGACTGGGCTCCGGGGCGGGCCCGCACAGATACGCAGTATTTT CASSQDWAPGRARTDTQYF
NA TRBJ2-7 15 TRBV27 few TGTGCCAGCAGTTCAAACGGACTCGCGGGCGGCGAGCAGTACTTC CASSSNGLAGGEQYF
NA TRBJ1-3 14 TRBV6-1 NA TGTGCCAGCAGTACGATGGGTTTTGGAAACACCATATATTTT CASSTMGFGNTIYF
NA TRBJ1-1 15 TRBV5-1 NA TGCGCCAGCAGCGCAGGGCTCAACAGGGACACTGAAGCTTTCTTT CASSAGLNRDTEAFF
TRBD1 TRBJ1-5 15 TRBV3-1 NA TGTGCCAGCAGCCCCCGGGACAGGGGGCCTCAGCCCCAGCATTTT CASSPRDRGPQPQHF
TRBD2 TRBJ2-1 16 TRBV16 NA TGTGCCAGCAGCCAATCCCCGGGACTAGCGGGAGGGCCCCAGTTCTTC CASSQSPGLAGGPQFF
NA TRBJ2-3 15 TRBV4-3 NA TGCGCCAGCAGCCAGTCGACAGGCCCCGCAGATACGCAGTATTTT CASSQSTGPADTQYF
TRBD2 TRBJ2-5 16 TRBV4-1 NA TGCGCCAGCAGCCAAGAGGGGGGGGGTGACCAAGAGACCCAGTACTTC CASSQEGGGDQETQYF
TRBD2 TRBJ2-7 16 TRBV27 NA TGTGCCAGCAGTCCCACCCCAGCGGGGGCCTACAATGAGCAGTACTTC CASSPTPAGAYNEQYF